Listed below are T cell receptor beta chains from one sample, sequenced in a study of T cells in Graves' hyperthyroidism and ophthalmopathy. TCRdb re-called the multiplex PCR reads with MiXCR, one entry per CDR3 protein. The repertoire holds a few hundred thousand distinct CDR3 sequences, around 42% seen once, with under 20% in the top ten. The specimen was peripheral blood or thyroid tissue (not recorded which). The receptors here all came from an adult woman with Graves' disease, either hyperthyroidism or ophthalmopathy (not recorded which). The CDR3 runs from the conserved cysteine through the conserved F or W. Fields, in order: D gene, J gene, V gene, clone size, CDR3 protein, CDR3 DNA. The D gene is left open where the match is weak. Clone size is given for some rows only: seen once, a few or many times, or a class if the clone is expanded.

d_gene: -
j_gene: TRBJ2-7
v_gene: TRBV25-1
abundance: many
CDR3aa: CASSDVGKGSSYEQYF
CDR3nt: TGTGCCAGCAGTGATGTTGGTAAAGGCAGCTCCTACGAGCAGTACTTC

d_gene: -
j_gene: TRBJ2-7
v_gene: TRBV5-1
abundance: many
CDR3aa: CASSLGQSNSYEQYF
CDR3nt: TGCGCCAGCAGCTTGGGACAGAGCAACTCCTACGAGCAGTACTTC

d_gene: TRBD2
j_gene: TRBJ2-7
v_gene: TRBV10-3
abundance: -
CDR3aa: CAISESPGLAGGYEQYF
CDR3nt: TGTGCCATCAGTGAAAGTCCGGGACTAGCGGGGGGGTACGAGCAGTACTTC

d_gene: TRBD1
j_gene: TRBJ2-7
v_gene: TRBV27
abundance: many
CDR3aa: CASSLPGTGTYEQYF
CDR3nt: TGTGCCAGCAGCCTGCCCGGGACAGGGACCTACGAGCAGTACTTC

d_gene: -
j_gene: TRBJ1-5
v_gene: TRBV18
abundance: many
CDR3aa: CASSPFDSNQPQHF
CDR3nt: TGTGCCAGCTCACCATTCGATAGCAATCAGCCCCAGCATTTT

d_gene: TRBD1
j_gene: TRBJ1-4
v_gene: TRBV10-3
abundance: -
CDR3aa: CAISGTGGDKLFF
CDR3nt: TGTGCCATCAGCGGGACAGGGGGAGACAAACTGTTTTTT

d_gene: TRBD1
j_gene: TRBJ2-7
v_gene: TRBV7-6
abundance: once
CDR3aa: CASSSQRGQGAEQYF
CDR3nt: TGTGCCAGCAGCTCCCAGAGGGGACAGGGGGCCGAGCAGTACTTC

d_gene: -
j_gene: TRBJ1-3
v_gene: TRBV10-3
abundance: few
CDR3aa: CAISDSRSGNTIYF
CDR3nt: TGTGCCATCAGTGACAGCCGCTCTGGAAACACCATATATTTT

d_gene: -
j_gene: TRBJ1-1
v_gene: TRBV9
abundance: many
CDR3aa: CASSPYLVDTEAFF
CDR3nt: TGTGCCAGCAGCCCGTACTTGGTGGACACTGAAGCTTTCTTT

d_gene: -
j_gene: TRBJ2-2
v_gene: TRBV11-2
abundance: many
CDR3aa: CASSSLQRRTGELFF
CDR3nt: TGTGCCAGCAGCTCCTTACAGCGTCGGACCGGGGAGCTGTTTTTT

d_gene: -
j_gene: TRBJ2-2
v_gene: TRBV7-9
abundance: -
CDR3aa: CASSLVPGGQGTGELFF
CDR3nt: TGTGCCAGCAGCTTAGTACCGGGGGGCCAGGGTACCGGGGAGCTGTTTTTT

d_gene: -
j_gene: TRBJ2-5
v_gene: TRBV7-2
abundance: -
CDR3aa: CASSMSGFQETQYF
CDR3nt: TGTGCCAGCAGCATGTCTGGGTTCCAAGAGACCCAGTACTTC

d_gene: -
j_gene: TRBJ2-7
v_gene: TRBV5-5
abundance: -
CDR3aa: CASSPAPSYEQYF
CDR3nt: TGCGCCAGCAGCCCAGCCCCCAGCTACGAGCAGTACTTC

d_gene: -
j_gene: TRBJ2-2
v_gene: TRBV28
abundance: many
CDR3aa: CASRGPTGELFF
CDR3nt: TGTGCCAGCAGGGGACCGACCGGGGAGCTGTTTTTT

d_gene: -
j_gene: TRBJ2-5
v_gene: TRBV5-6
abundance: few
CDR3aa: CASSRVTGDWETQYF
CDR3nt: TGTGCCAGCAGCCGGGTTACGGGAGACTGGGAGACCCAGTACTTC

d_gene: TRBD1
j_gene: TRBJ1-1
v_gene: TRBV20-1
abundance: -
CDR3aa: CSATQGASTEAFF
CDR3nt: TGCAGTGCTACCCAGGGGGCGTCCACTGAAGCTTTCTTT

d_gene: TRBD1
j_gene: TRBJ1-1
v_gene: TRBV5-1
abundance: -
CDR3aa: CASSPQGARTEAFF
CDR3nt: TGCGCCAGCAGCCCACAGGGGGCGAGGACTGAAGCTTTCTTT